This paragraph reports one T cell receptor beta chain. Antigen unknown. CDR3 length equals 12 residues. Per the germline V gene, CDR1 is MNHNS and CDR2 is SASEGT. J was trimmed by 5 bases and V by 11 bases; bases with no gene match: 5. It was with 60 Vbeta and 13 Jbeta primers that the PCR ran. Data came from immunoSEQ multiplex PCR; TCRdb stores just in-frame clones and leaves some out. Of some 160,000 clones in the sample, more than 65% were seen once. The data are from a study of cytomegalovirus exposure and HLA in healthy donors. Looking at the study overall: 81% of roughly 400 genotyped donors fell in the Caucasian-associated ancestry cluster. General study points: The study labeled roughly 160 TCR beta chains cytomegalovirus-associated. TCR beta sequences reportedly predicted most subjects' HLA-A and HLA-B alleles accurately.

Input material: PBMCs. The chain is built from TRBV6-1 and TRBJ2-3, with 9 bases matching TRBD2. This clonotype originated in a woman in her forties or fifties in good health and CMV-seronegative. The CDR3 spells CAGGGGRDTQYF. The CDR3 DNA follows: TGTGCCGGCGGGGGGGGCCGAGATACGCAGTATTTT.